Each of the 8 T cell receptor beta chains below was sequenced from the same sample in a study of cytotoxic CD8 clonotypes in ibrutinib-treated CLL (dated by TCRdb to about 2021). The time point label on this specimen signifies: roughly 23 months on ibrutinib. Library preparation employed the immunoSEQ multiplex PCR assay. Imported from immuneACCESS, the table was reduced by TCRdb to in-frame sequences with V and J called. These copies leave out some clones; in studies compared against another copy, an unresolved V gene accounts for under half, and the cause of the remainder is not known. Here the sample has roughly 160,000 clones; approximately 84% occur a single time. Of the sample, under 5.5% falls within the top ten clones. The starting material was PBMCs, obtained after 24 months of ibrutinib treatment. These TCRs come from a human donor with chronic lymphocytic leukemia.

The V gene is TRBV4-1, the J gene TRBJ2-1, with D unresolved. The CDR3 has 13 residues. Trimming pared 0 bases from V and 4 bases from J, leaving 4 bases between. Per germline, CDR1 MGHRA and CDR2 YSYEKL. Written as DNA, the CDR3 is TGCGCCAGCAGCCAAGAGCGGTACAATGAGCAGTTCTTC. It codes for CASSQERYNEQFF.

This clone was detected a few times. V usage is TRBV5-1 and J usage is TRBJ1-5; 7 nucleotides align to TRBD1. Germline V gene sequence: CDR1 SGHRS, CDR2 YFSETQ. V trimming: 0 bases; J trimming: 5 bases; junction bases outside the gene matches: 8. The CDR3 runs to 16 residues. The CDR3 DNA follows: TGCGCCAGCAGCTTGGGGACAGGCCACACTCATCAGCCCCAGCATTTT. This gives the protein CASSLGTGHTHQPQHF.

The rearrangement joins TRBV6-5 to TRBJ1-1; D gene uncertain. The CDR3 has 14 amino acids. Trimming left V 0 bases short and J 3 bases short, with 8 bases between. Germline V gene sequence: CDR1 MNHEY, CDR2 SVGAGI. CDR3 DNA: TGTGCCAGCAGTTACTCGACCGGGTACACTGAAGCTTTCTTT. Translated: CASSYSTGYTEAFF.

The CDR3: CASSTQGTLVATNEKLFF. DNA for the CDR3: TGTGCCAGCTCAACCCAAGGGACTCTAGTTGCAACTAATGAAAAACTGTTTTTT. The V and J genes are TRBV18 and TRBJ1-4, with D possibly being TRBD1 (5 bases). The CDR3 runs 18 residues. Germline loops: CDR1 KGHSH, CDR2 LQKENI. V lost 5 bases and J 0 bases, leaving 19 bases between the germline ends.

This clone has a handful of counts. The J gene is TRBJ1-1, the V gene TRBV13; D perhaps matches TRBD1 (5 bases). The germline CDR1 and CDR2 sequences are PRHDT and FYEKMQ (reference sequence). V lost 0 bases, J lost 5 bases, and 13 bases lay in between. The CDR3 runs 15 residues. The CDR3 DNA reads TGTGCCAGCAGCTTAGGATTCAGGGAGGATACTGAAGCTTTCTTT. Translated: CASSLGFREDTEAFF.

V is TRBV5-1 and J is TRBJ1-4; 9 bases are a match to TRBD1. The V gene end was trimmed by 4 bases and the J gene end by 7 bases; junction bases not matched to a gene: 8. This CDR3 spans 15 amino acids. Germline V gives CDR1 SGHRS, CDR2 YFSETQ. CDR3 sequence reads: CASSGTGGMIEKLFF. For the CDR3, the DNA is TGCGCCAGCAGCGGAACAGGGGGCATGATTGAAAAACTGTTTTTT.

The chain joins TRBV6-6 to TRBJ1-1; D is uncertain. V lost 6 bases to trimming and J lost 6 bases, with 14 bases between them. The germline V gene encodes CDR1 MNHNY and CDR2 SVGAGI (reference sequence). CDR3 length: 13 residues. The DNA of the CDR3 is TGTGCCAGCAGCCACCTTGAGGGCTCTGAAGCTTTCTTT. Protein sequence: CASSHLEGSEAFF.

This clone was seen repeatedly, ten times or more. The gene calls are TRBV5-1 and TRBJ1-4; 7 bases are a match to TRBD1. Germline loops: CDR1 SGHRS, CDR2 YFSETQ. This CDR3 is 14 amino acids long. V lost 3 bases, J lost 7 bases, and 6 bases stayed unmatched. The DNA for the CDR3 is TGCGCCAGCAGCTCGACAGGGAGGGGTGAAAAACTGTTTTTT. It encodes CASSSTGRGEKLFF. Using reference TRBV5-1 and TRBJ1-4 for the parts outside the CDR3, the full variable domain is KAGVTQTPRYLIKTRGQQVTLSCSPISGHRSVSWYQQTPGQGLQFLFEYFSETQRNKGNFPGRFSGRQFSNSRSEMNVSTLELGDSALYLCASSSTGRGEKLFFGSGTQLSVL.